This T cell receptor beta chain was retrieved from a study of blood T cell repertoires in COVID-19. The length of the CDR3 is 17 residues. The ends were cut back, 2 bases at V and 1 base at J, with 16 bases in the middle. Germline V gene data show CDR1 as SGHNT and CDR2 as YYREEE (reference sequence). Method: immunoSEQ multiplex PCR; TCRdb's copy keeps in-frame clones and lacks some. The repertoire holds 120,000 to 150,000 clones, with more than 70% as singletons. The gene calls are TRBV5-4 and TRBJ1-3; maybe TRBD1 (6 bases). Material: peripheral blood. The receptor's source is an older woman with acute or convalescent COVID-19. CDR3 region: CASSFGGGMLSGNTIYF. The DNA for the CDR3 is TGTGCCAGCAGCTTCGGGGGGGGCATGCTATCTGGAAACACCATATATTTT.